This is a list of T cell receptor beta chains from one sample in a study of CD8 T cells in ankylosing spondylitis. TCRdb re-called the 5' RACE reads with MiXCR, one entry per CDR3 protein. The sample has roughly 670,000 distinct CDR3 sequences, 15% to 20% seen once. Sequenced: blood, either unsorted or a sorted T cell fraction (not recorded which). The receptors were gathered from a male donor with ankylosing spondylitis. CDR3s include the opening cysteine and the closing phenylalanine or tryptophan. Fields, in order: V gene, J gene, CDR3 length, CDR3 protein.

TRBV14	TRBJ2-7	15	CASSQGGTIPYEQYF
TRBV20-1	TRBJ1-2	15	CSASLGPGRDYGYTF
TRBV4-1	TRBJ2-1	19	CASSQTGTSGKHSYNEQFF
TRBV7-9	TRBJ1-1	17	CASSFSGISPGHAEAFF
TRBV5-1	TRBJ1-3	14	CASSVGSSGNTIYF
TRBV6-1	TRBJ2-3	16	CASRGVWSGRVDTQYF
TRBV21-1	TRBJ1-5	15	CASSKNRGCVQPQHF
TRBV9	TRBJ2-3	15	CTSSVGDSSTDTQYF
TRBV7-9	TRBJ2-1	11	CASSLTAEQFF
TRBV15	TRBJ1-4	14	CATRSVSYNEKLFF
TRBV9	TRBJ2-1	15	CASSVDGGAVNEQFF
TRBV2	TRBJ2-7	15	CASSDEGTGAYEQYF
TRBV7-9	TRBJ1-1	16	CASSLRSGTGQDGAFF
TRBV5-5	TRBJ1-2	17	CASSLEGGLLSNYGYTF
TRBV6-5	TRBJ1-1	16	CASSYSRRGGGTEAFF
TRBV5-6	TRBJ1-1	16	CASTIRTEHRNTEAFF
TRBV16	TRBJ1-2	14	CASSQSGPSRGYTF
TRBV20-1	TRBJ2-5	14	CSARDYRGVETQYF
TRBV7-9	TRBJ1-2	15	CASSLGRGENYGYTF
TRBV12-3/TRBV12-4	TRBJ2-3	15	CASSTSRPFTDTQYF
TRBV4-3	TRBJ1-4	18	CASSPSLDRAGTNEKLFF
TRBV4-1	TRBJ1-4	17	CASSQSGQRATNEKLFF
TRBV7-3	TRBJ2-6	14	CASRPGTGANVLTF
TRBV12-3/TRBV12-4	TRBJ1-4	16	CASSIPQGATNEKLFF
TRBV12-3/TRBV12-4	TRBJ2-3	16	CASSPRQGARADTQYF
TRBV4-3	TRBJ2-1	14	CASSQDHATDRRFF
TRBV12-3/TRBV12-4	TRBJ2-3	15	CASSFLSGSTDTQYF
TRBV20-1	TRBJ1-1	17	CSAHDDWGSPRGTEAFF
TRBV11-3	TRBJ1-1	13	CASMRSSYTEAFF
TRBV7-2	TRBJ2-5	15	CASSSRQGLEETQYF